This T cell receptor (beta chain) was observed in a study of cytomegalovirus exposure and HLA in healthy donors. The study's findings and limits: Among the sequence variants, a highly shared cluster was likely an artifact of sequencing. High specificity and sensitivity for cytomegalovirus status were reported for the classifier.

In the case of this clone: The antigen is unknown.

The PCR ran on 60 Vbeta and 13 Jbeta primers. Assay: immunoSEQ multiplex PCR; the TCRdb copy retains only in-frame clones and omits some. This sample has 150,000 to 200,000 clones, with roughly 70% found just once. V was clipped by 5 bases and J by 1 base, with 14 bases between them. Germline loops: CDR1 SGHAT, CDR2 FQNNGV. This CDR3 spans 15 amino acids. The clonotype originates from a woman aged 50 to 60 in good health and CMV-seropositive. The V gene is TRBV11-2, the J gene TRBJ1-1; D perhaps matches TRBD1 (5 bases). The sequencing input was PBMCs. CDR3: CASSAREVRNTEAFF. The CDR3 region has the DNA TGTGCCAGCAGCGCCAGGGAGGTAAGGAACACTGAAGCTTTCTTT.